The rows below give T cell receptor beta chains drawn from one sample of a study of cytotoxic CD8 clonotypes in ibrutinib-treated CLL. Assay used: immunoSEQ multiplex PCR; TCRdb lists only in-frame clones, some missing. The sample gives approximately 150,000 clones, 70% to 85% of which show up once; about 29% is in the top ten. Source: PBMCs, taken after 12 months of ibrutinib treatment. These receptors came from a human donor with chronic lymphocytic leukemia. CDR3s include the opening cysteine and the closing phenylalanine or tryptophan. Fields, in order: D gene, J gene, V gene, clone size, CDR3 DNA, CDR3 protein. The D gene is left open where the match is weak. Part of the rows lack a size; the others show once, few, many or a class for expanded clones.

>NA|TRBJ1-2|TRBV30|NA
TGTGCCCGTCACGTAGGACACAACTATGGCTACACCTTC
CARHVGHNYGYTF
>TRBD2|TRBJ2-1|TRBV15|few
TGTGCCACCAGCAGATACGGACTAGAACTCGATGAGCAGTTCTTC
CATSRYGLELDEQFF
>TRBD1|TRBJ1-2|TRBV28|NA
TGTGCCAGCAGTTTATTTAACTGGGACAGGGCCCGAGGATATGGCTACACCTTC
CASSLFNWDRARGYGYTF
>NA|TRBJ2-7|TRBV7-2|few
TGTGCCAGCAGCTCCACCTCCTACGAGCAGTACTTC
CASSSTSYEQYF
>NA|TRBJ2-7|TRBV29-1|NA
TGCAGCGTTGGAAGGGACGGCTACGAGCAGTACTTC
CSVGRDGYEQYF
>NA|TRBJ2-7|TRBV11-2|NA
TGTGCCAGCAGCTTAGACCCCCTCCTCACGTACTACGAGCAGTACTTC
CASSLDPLLTYYEQYF
>NA|TRBJ1-5|TRBV7-9|NA
TGTGCCAGCAGCTTAGGTCAGCCCCAGCATTTT
CASSLGQPQHF
>NA|TRBJ2-7|TRBV9|NA
TGTGCCAGCAGCACGCGGTCGGACAGACCCTCCTACGAGCAGTACTTC
CASSTRSDRPSYEQYF
>NA|TRBJ2-2|TRBV9|NA
TGTGCCAGCAGCGTAGAGCTGGGCACGAACACCGGGGAGCTGTTTTTT
CASSVELGTNTGELFF
>NA|TRBJ1-5|TRBV28|many
TGTGCCAGCAGTTTATATTACGGAAATCAGCCCCAGCATTTT
CASSLYYGNQPQHF
>TRBD1|TRBJ1-2|TRBV18|NA
TGTGCCAGCTCACCGGGGACAGTGGGTGGCTACACCTTC
CASSPGTVGGYTF
>NA|TRBJ2-7|TRBV5-1|NA
TGCGCCAGCAGCCTATCGGACAGTGCCTACGAGCAGTACTTC
CASSLSDSAYEQYF
>NA|TRBJ2-1|TRBV11-2|NA
TGTGCCAGCAGCCCCCTTAATGAGCAGTTCTTC
CASSPLNEQFF
>NA|TRBJ2-1|TRBV5-5|NA
TGTGCCAGCAGCCAAGAATTAGCTAGTGGTGATGAGCAGTTCTTC
CASSQELASGDEQFF
>TRBD2|TRBJ2-3|TRBV19|NA
TGTGCCAGTTCCGTAGCGGGAGCTCCGGAAGATACGCAGTATTTT
CASSVAGAPEDTQYF